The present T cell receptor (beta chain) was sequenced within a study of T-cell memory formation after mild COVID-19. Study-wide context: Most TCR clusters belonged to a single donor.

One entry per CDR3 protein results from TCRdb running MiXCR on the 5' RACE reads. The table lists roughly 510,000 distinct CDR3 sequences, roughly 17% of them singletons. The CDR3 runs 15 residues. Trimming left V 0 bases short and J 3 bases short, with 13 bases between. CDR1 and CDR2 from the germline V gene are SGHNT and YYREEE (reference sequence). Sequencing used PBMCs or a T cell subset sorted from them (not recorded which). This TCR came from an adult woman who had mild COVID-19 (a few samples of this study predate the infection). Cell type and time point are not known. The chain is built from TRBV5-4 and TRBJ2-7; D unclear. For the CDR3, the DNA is TGTGCCAGCAGCTTGGATAGAGTTTCGAACTACGAGCAGTACTTC. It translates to CASSLDRVSNYEQYF. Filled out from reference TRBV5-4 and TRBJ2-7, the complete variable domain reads ETGVTQSPTHLIKTRGQQVTLRCSSQSGHNTVSWYQQALGQGPQFIFQYYREEENGRGNFPPRFSGLQFPNYSSELNVNALELDDSALYLCASSLDRVSNYEQYFGPGTRLTVT.